This is a list of T cell receptor beta chains from one sample in a study of post-analysis software for immune sequencing data. TCRdb re-called the PCR reads with MiXCR, one entry per CDR3 protein. Of hundreds of thousands of distinct CDR3 sequences listed, 55% to 60% are singletons. What was sequenced was blood. The receptor source for this set is a girl between 2 and 10 years old with multiple sclerosis. Each CDR3 is given with its conserved first and last residue.

>TRBV20-1|TRBJ1-2
CSARDPTRQWCYTF
>TRBV12-3/TRBV12-4|TRBJ2-1
CASTAGSSYNEQFF
>TRBV4-2|TRBJ1-2
CASSQDQGDYGYTF
>TRBV7-6|TRBJ2-7
CASSLRLDDEQYF
>TRBV7-2|TRBJ1-2
CASSLSPETNYGYTF
>TRBV12-3/TRBV12-4|TRBJ2-5
CASSRDGGETQYF
>TRBV30|TRBJ2-7
CAWSVDYFSNYEQYF
>TRBV20-1|TRBJ2-1
CSALSYGHEQFF
>TRBV6-5|TRBJ2-3
CASSSLSRASTDTQYF
>TRBV29-1|TRBJ2-3
CSVRSAGPSTDTQYF
>TRBV5-1|TRBJ1-1
CASRIDKNTEAFF
>TRBV7-2|TRBJ2-3
CASSLARGRTDTQYF
>TRBV5-6|TRBJ1-4
CASSLARTGGLEKLFF
>TRBV3-1|TRBJ2-7
CASSLGPAYEQYF
>TRBV12-5|TRBJ1-1
CASGLNTEAFF
>TRBV7-2|TRBJ1-2
CASSTLTDSGGYTF